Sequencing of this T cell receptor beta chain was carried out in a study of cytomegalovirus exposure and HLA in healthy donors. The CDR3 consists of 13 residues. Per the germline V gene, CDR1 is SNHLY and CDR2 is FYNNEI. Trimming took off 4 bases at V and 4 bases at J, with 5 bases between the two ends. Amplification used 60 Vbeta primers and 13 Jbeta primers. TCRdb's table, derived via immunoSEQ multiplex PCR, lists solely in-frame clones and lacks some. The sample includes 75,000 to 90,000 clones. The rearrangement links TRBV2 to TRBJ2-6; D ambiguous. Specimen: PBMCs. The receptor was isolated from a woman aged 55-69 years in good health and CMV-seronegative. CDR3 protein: CASSGEGANVLTF. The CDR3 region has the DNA TGTGCCAGCAGTGGAGAAGGGGCCAACGTCCTGACTTTC.